This T cell receptor beta chain was retrieved from a study of T cells expressing NK-cell markers. Study outcomes and limitations: Leadership of the CD3+CD56-NKG2C+ fraction also belonged to these clonotypes in a handful of donors.

TCRdb reprocessed the 5' RACE reads and stores each CDR3 protein as one record, lacking DNA. The sample includes hundreds of thousands of distinct CDR3 sequences. The CDR3 consists of 15 residues. Comments on this clonotype: The target antigen is unknown.

The chain carries TRBV12-3 or TRBV12-4 and TRBJ1-5; TCRdb returns TRBD1, unconfirmable since there is no DNA. Sequencing was done on a sample of blood T cells: a sorted CD56 or NKG2C T cell subset, CD4+ or CD8+ T cells, or bulk PBMC T cells (not recorded which). The origin of this receptor is a woman between 18 and 70 years old in good health. CDR3 in amino acids: CASSTGNRYNQPQHF.